These 29 T cell receptor beta chains were sequenced from one sample in a study of blood T cell repertoires in COVID-19. Clones were sequenced by immunoSEQ multiplex PCR, and TCRdb holds only the in-frame ones, with some missing. The sample lists approximately 230,000 clones, around 90% seen once, with less than 2.5% in the top ten. The material sequenced was PBMCs or T cells enriched from blood (not recorded which). The source is a woman aged 18-30 years who had recovered from COVID-19.

This rearrangement joins TRBV2 to TRBJ2-1; maybe TRBD2 (5 bases). The CDR3 runs to 16 residues. The V end was cut by 6 bases, the J end by 5 bases, with 20 bases between. Germline V lookup: CDR1 SNHLY, CDR2 FYNNEI. The CDR3 sequence: CASRTTLAPVDNEQFF. DNA for the CDR3: TGTGCCAGCAGAACCACCCTAGCACCAGTTGACAATGAGCAGTTCTTC. Together with reference TRBV2 and TRBJ2-1, the CDR3 gives the full variable domain: EPEVTQTPSHQVTQMGQEVILRCVPISNHLYFYWYRQILGQKVEFLVSFYNNEISEKSEIFDDQFSVERPDGSNFTLKIRSTKLEDSAMYFCASRTTLAPVDNEQFFGPGTRLTVL.

The J gene is TRBJ2-7, the V gene TRBV4-3; D is ambiguous. Looked up from germline, CDR1 is LGHNA and CDR2 is YSLEER. V lost 0 bases and J lost 0, with 6 bases in between. The CDR3 length is 14 residues. The CDR3 is CASSQDTVSYEQYF. The DNA for the CDR3 is TGCGCCAGCAGCCAAGATACAGTCTCCTACGAGCAGTACTTC.

The gene calls are TRBV9 and TRBJ2-6, with 9 bases aligning to TRBD1. Germline CDR1 reads SGDLS; CDR2 reads YYNGEE. CDR3 size: 16 residues. Germline trimming cut 4 bases from V and 4 bases from J; bases unmatched to any gene: 6. The CDR3, as DNA: TGTGCCAGCAGCCCAGGGACAGGGACAGGGGCCAACGTCCTGACTTTC. It specifies CASSPGTGTGANVLTF.

This chain connects TRBV20-1 to TRBJ2-1; no definite D call. Germline V gene lookup returns CDR1 DFQATT and CDR2 SNEGSKA (reference sequence). This CDR3 spans 11 amino acids. V was cut by 3 bases and J by 7 bases, with 7 bases left in between. In DNA form, the CDR3 reads TGCAGTGCTAGCCAGTGGAATGAGCAGTTCTTC. Encoded protein: CSASQWNEQFF.

The chain employs TRBV18 and TRBJ1-1; D is possibly TRBD1 (5 bases). Germline loops: CDR1 KGHSH, CDR2 LQKENI. V was clipped by 6 bases and J by 1 base, with 12 bases between them. The CDR3 consists of 14 residues. The CDR3 loop is CASSPSQGNTEAFF. CDR3 bases: TGTGCCAGCTCCCCCAGTCAGGGGAACACTGAAGCTTTCTTT.

This clone was detected only once. J is TRBJ1-3 and V is TRBV4-1; 8 nucleotides match TRBD1. The V gene's germline CDR1 is MGHRA and CDR2 YSYEKL. This CDR3 is 17 amino acids long. V lost 4 bases and J lost 3; bases outside the gene matches: 11. CDR3 sequence (DNA): TGCGCCAGCAGCCCCGGCAGGGGGCGCGAGGGTGGAAACACCATATATTTT. Protein product: CASSPGRGREGGNTIYF.

A few counts support this clone. The chain couples TRBV4-1 to TRBJ1-5, with TRBD1 matching over 7 bases. Germline CDR1 and CDR2: MGHRA and YSYEKL. This CDR3 contains 17 residues. V trimming: 0 bases; J trimming: 0 bases; junction bases outside the gene matches: 5. The CDR3 DNA is TGCGCCAGCAGCCAAGACTTGGGACAGCCTAGCAATCAGCCCCAGCATTTT. This gives the protein CASSQDLGQPSNQPQHF.

V usage is TRBV5-8 and J usage is TRBJ1-5; possible D gene TRBD1, 5 bases. The CDR3 spans 14 residues. Trimming stripped 4 bases from V and 4 bases from J, with 12 bases between. CDR1 is SGHTS and CDR2 is YDEGEE in the germline V gene. CDR3 sequence (DNA): TGTGCCAGCAGCCCGGGGGGACCGAATCAGCCCCAGCATTTT. It is translated as CASSPGGPNQPQHF.

The rearrangement joins TRBV28 to TRBJ1-1, with a possible D match to TRBD1 (5 bases). Trimming pared 3 bases from V and 6 bases from J, leaving 11 bases between. Looked up from germline, CDR1 is MDHEN and CDR2 is SYDVKM. The CDR3 covers 13 residues. The CDR3 sequence is CASSLVTDPEAFF. The CDR3 nucleotides read TGTGCCAGCAGTTTGGTGACAGACCCTGAAGCTTTCTTT.

J is TRBJ2-2 and V is TRBV7-3; 10 bases align to TRBD1. This CDR3 is built from 17 residues. With V trimmed by 5 bases and J by 5 bases, 11 bases remained unmatched. The germline gives CDR1 SGHTA, CDR2 FQGTGA. CDR3 coding DNA: TGTGCCAGCAGCCCAACCCCCGGGACAGGGGTGACCGGGGAGCTGTTTTTT. Protein sequence: CASSPTPGTGVTGELFF.

This chain uses TRBV21-1 with TRBJ2-1; the table calls TRBD1, which could not be checked here. TRBV21-1 is designated a pseudogene. The CDR3 extends over 15 amino acids. The CDR3 DNA is TGTGCCAGCAGCAGACAGGGGAAGGGGTACAATGAGCAGTTCTTC. Residues: CASSRQGKGYNEQFF.

The rearrangement uses TRBV19 and TRBJ1-2, with TRBD1 matching over 8 bases. The CDR3 contains 15 residues. Trimming at V came to 3 bases and at J to 3 bases, leaving 6 bases not matched to a gene. Germline CDR1 reads LNHDA; CDR2 reads SQIVND (reference sequence). CDR3 in amino acids: CASSIGTGDYYGYTF. The CDR3 DNA reads as TGTGCCAGTAGTATCGGGACAGGTGACTACTATGGCTACACCTTC.

The gene calls are TRBV28 and TRBJ2-7; D gene uncertain. CDR1 is MDHEN, CDR2 SYDVKM, per germline. There are 14 residues in the CDR3. Trimming left V 8 bases short and J 5 bases short, with 19 bases between. CDR3 loop: CASLPGSLSDEQYF. In DNA, the CDR3 is TGTGCCAGCCTACCCGGGTCCCTCTCAGACGAGCAGTACTTC.

The chain links TRBV28 to TRBJ1-2; the match to TRBD1 covers 7 bases. This CDR3 has 17 residues. Germline CDR1 and CDR2: MDHEN and SYDVKM. The V and J ends lost 2 bases and 6 bases, in that order; junction bases with no gene match: 15. In DNA form, the CDR3 reads TGTGCCAGCAGTTTAACTAGAGGCAGGGGGTTAAGGAATGGCTACACCTTC. Protein sequence: CASSLTRGRGLRNGYTF.

The CDR3 spells CARGPVTGNTIYF. CDR3 DNA sequence: TGTGCCAGGGGCCCAGTCACTGGAAACACCATATATTTT. V is TRBV7-9 and J is TRBJ1-3; no definite D call. V was clipped by 9 bases and J by 2 bases, with 11 bases between them. Germline values: CDR1 SEHNR, CDR2 FQNEAQ (reference sequence). The CDR3 sequence is 13 residues long.

The V gene is TRBV6-5, the J gene TRBJ1-2; no clear D gene. V dropped 2 bases and J dropped 7 bases, with 11 bases sitting between them. CDR3 size: 13 residues. Germline V gene sequence: CDR1 MNHEY, CDR2 SVGAGI. The chain's CDR3 is CASSYKKAGGYTF. DNA of the CDR3: TGTGCCAGCAGTTACAAGAAAGCGGGTGGCTACACCTTC.

This chain links TRBV7-8 with TRBJ2-7, with D perhaps matching TRBD1 (6 bases). With 4 bases removed from V and 4 bases from J, the gap between germline ends came to 17 bases. The CDR3 has 15 amino acids. The germline V gene encodes CDR1 SGHVS and CDR2 FQNEAQ. This CDR3 is CASSSFRDNKYEQYF. In DNA, the CDR3 is TGTGCCAGCAGCTCGTTCCGGGACAATAAGTACGAGCAGTACTTC.

The chain combines TRBV6-2 or TRBV6-3 with TRBJ1-5, with a possible D match to TRBD1 (6 bases). The germline gives CDR1 MNHEY, CDR2 SVGEGT. The V and J ends lost 6 bases and 3 bases respectively, with 15 bases between them. The CDR3 is made up of 15 amino acids. The CDR3 sequence is CASSPDRILNQPQHF. Here the CDR3 DNA reads TGTGCCAGCAGCCCCGACAGGATCCTCAATCAGCCCCAGCATTTT.

This clone was observed once. The chain combines TRBV4-1 with TRBJ2-3, with 8 bases matching TRBD2. The V and J ends lost 2 bases and 2 bases, in that order; junction bases with no gene match: 9. The CDR3 has 17 residues. Germline CDR1 MGHRA, CDR2 YSYEKL. The CDR3 bases are TGCGCCAGCAGCCAACCCCGGGGGGGGAACCCCACAGATACGCAGTATTTT. This sequence encodes CASSQPRGGNPTDTQYF.

The rearrangement joins TRBV5-1 to TRBJ2-3; 9 bases agree with TRBD1. This CDR3 has 15 amino acids. Germline-derived CDR1 and CDR2 are SGHRS and YFSETQ. V dropped 4 bases and J dropped 6; count of bases not matched to a gene: 9. CDR3 amino acids: CASSPQGQGRDTQYF. The CDR3 DNA follows: TGCGCCAGCAGCCCGCAGGGACAGGGCCGGGATACGCAGTATTTT.

The rearrangement links TRBV24-1 to TRBJ2-5; D possibly corresponds to TRBD1 (6 bases). Germline values: CDR1 KGHDR, CDR2 SFDVKD. The length of the CDR3 is 16 residues. Deletions cut 10 bases from V and 2 bases from J, with 22 bases between. Here the CDR3 reads CATSEPGTSQQETQYF. The CDR3 DNA follows: TGTGCCACATCAGAGCCAGGGACATCCCAACAAGAGACCCAGTACTTC.

This clone was recorded once. This is likely a read error, given that the CDR3 carries no conserved phenylalanine or tryptophan at its end. Because the CDR3's place on the DNA is in doubt, the DNA is left out and the CDR3 is given as listed by TCRdb. The chain joins TRBV10-1 to TRBJ1-3. Germline CDR1 is WNHNN and CDR2 is SYGVQD (reference sequence). Both ends counted, the CDR3 spans 8 residues. CDR3 region: CASRVVRV.

The chain links TRBV5-4 to TRBJ1-6; no clear D. Trimming removed 0 bases from V and 9 bases from J, with 16 bases in between. The CDR3 consists of 16 residues. In germline, CDR1 is SGHNT, CDR2 YYREEE (reference sequence). In DNA, the CDR3 is TGTGCCAGCAGCTTGGCCGTCGGGAGGGCCGGTTCACCCCTCCACTTT. Its protein is CASSLAVGRAGSPLHF.

The J gene is TRBJ2-1, the V gene TRBV12-3 or TRBV12-4; D remains ambiguous. The CDR3 has 13 amino acids. With 6 bases removed from V and 4 bases from J, the gap between germline ends came to 10 bases. The CDR3 loop reads CASSRGGYNEQFF. CDR3 nucleotide sequence: TGTGCCAGCAGCCGAGGTGGGTACAATGAGCAGTTCTTC.

This clone was counted a single time. The chain joins TRBV28 to TRBJ1-5; D might be TRBD1 (6 bases). The V end was cut by 2 bases, the J end by 0 bases, with 11 bases between. The CDR3 is 16 amino acids. Germline CDR1 and CDR2: MDHEN and SYDVKM. The CDR3 DNA sequence: TGTGCCAGCAGTTTACAACAGGGCTATAGCAATCAGCCCCAGCATTTT. Protein: CASSLQQGYSNQPQHF.

CDR3 bases: TGTGCCAGTAGTATGCGCGATCAGCCCCAGCATTTT. It yields the protein CASSMRDQPQHF. V is TRBV19 and J is TRBJ1-5; D unresolved. Per germline, CDR1 LNHDA and CDR2 SQIVND (reference sequence). Trimming stripped 3 bases from V and 5 bases from J, with 5 bases between. This CDR3 comprises 12 residues.

V gene TRBV7-9 combines with J gene TRBJ1-2, with 9 bases aligning to TRBD1. J lost 6 bases, V lost 4 bases, and 6 bases had no gene match. The germline V gene has CDR1 SEHNR and CDR2 FQNEAQ (reference sequence). The CDR3 runs to 14 residues. CDR3 sequence reads: CASSYGTGLNGYTF. The CDR3 nucleotides are TGTGCCAGCAGCTATGGGACAGGGCTGAATGGCTACACCTTC.

The rearrangement links TRBV7-2 to TRBJ1-1, with no clear D. Germline lookup yields CDR1 SGHTA and CDR2 FQGNSA. The CDR3 consists of 14 residues. Trimming removed 5 bases at V and 0 bases at J, with 10 bases between. The CDR3 DNA follows: TGTGCCAGCAGCCCCCACCGGGTGAACACTGAAGCTTTCTTT. It is translated as CASSPHRVNTEAFF.

The chain links TRBV5-1 to TRBJ1-2; the match to TRBD1 covers 7 bases. Germline V lookup: CDR1 SGHRS, CDR2 YFSETQ. The CDR3 is 13 amino acids. V gave up 4 bases and J gave up 5 bases; unmatched junction bases: 5. The CDR3 bases are TGCGCCAGCAGCGCCGGACAGGCGTATGGCTACACCTTC. Its translation: CASSAGQAYGYTF.